The sequence of this T cell receptor (beta chain) was determined in a study of post-analysis software for immune sequencing data. V lost 6 bases, J lost 1 base, and 7 bases lay in between. Per germline, CDR1 ENHRY and CDR2 SYGVKD. The CDR3 consists of 13 residues. TCR beta cDNA libraries included unique molecular identifiers. TCRdb re-called the PCR reads through MiXCR, storing one row per CDR3 protein. The sample contains 350,000 to 450,000 distinct CDR3 sequences, roughly 36% of which appear only once. Overall study results and limits: A significant reduction in normalized Chao1 diversity was observed in multiple sclerosis patients versus controls. With F measure, samples from one preparation batch clustered together strongly. In patients, TRBV5-6, TRBV5-1 and TRBV20-1 belonged to five or six TRBV segments found more frequently than in controls.

With regard to this clonotype: Its cognate antigen is unknown.

The TCR originated in a girl aged 10-17 years with multiple sclerosis. The V call is TRBV10-3, the J call TRBJ2-4; D is unclear. The sequencing input was blood. The CDR3 loop is CAIRSLAKNIQYF. CDR3 sequence (DNA): TGTGCCATCAGATCCCTTGCCAAAAACATTCAGTACTTC.